These T cell receptor beta chains were read from a single sample in a study of regulatory T cells in long-lasting Graves disease. TCRdb ran MiXCR on the multiplex PCR reads and lists one entry per CDR3 protein. The data show around 250,000 distinct CDR3 sequences, 15% to 20% seen once. These data are also associated with another study on T cells in Graves' hyperthyroidism and ophthalmopathy.

Sequenced material: peripheral blood mononuclear cells (PBMCs), taken at new diagnosis, from a patient treated with antithyroid drugs. The receptors shown here come from a woman under 40 with Graves disease. Each CDR3 is given with its conserved first and last residue. The D gene is left open where the match is weak. Some rows mark clone size as missing; the rest say once, few, many or name a class of expanded clone.

D	size	V	J	CDR3	DNA
TRBD1	.	TRBV28	TRBJ2-6	CASSPADRDFSGANVLTF	TGTGCCAGCAGTCCAGCAGACAGGGATTTCTCTGGGGCCAACGTCCTGACTTTC
.	many	TRBV7-2	TRBJ1-1	CASNSGDTEAFF	TGTGCCAGCAATAGCGGGGACACTGAAGCTTTCTTT
.	many	TRBV20-1	TRBJ1-6	CSAKRGGGNSPLHF	TGCAGTGCCAAACGGGGGGGGGGAAATTCACCCCTCCACTTT
.	few	TRBV12-3/TRBV12-4	TRBJ2-2	CASSVAGELFF	TGTGCCAGCAGTGTTGCCGGGGAGCTGTTTTTT
TRBD1	many	TRBV20-1	TRBJ1-1	CSARGQGHPTNTEAFF	TGCAGTGCTAGAGGACAGGGCCACCCTACGAACACTGAAGCTTTCTTT
TRBD1	many	TRBV20-1	TRBJ1-5	CSARDRGGTGGYNSNQPQHF	TGCAGTGCTAGAGATCGTGGGGGGACAGGGGGATATAATAGCAATCAGCCCCAGCATTTT
.	many	TRBV2	TRBJ2-7	CASSTDRGLLRSYEQYF	TGTGCCAGCAGCACAGACCGCGGGCTTCTTCGCTCCTACGAGCAGTACTTC
TRBD2	many	TRBV3-1	TRBJ2-3	CASSQGGGITSTDTQYF	TGTGCCAGCAGCCAAGGGGGGGGGATTACTAGCACAGATACGCAGTATTTT
TRBD2	many	TRBV7-2	TRBJ2-1	CASSLTGTSGGLPQFF	TGTGCCAGCAGCTTAACTGGGACTAGCGGGGGGCTTCCCCAGTTCTTC
.	.	TRBV9	TRBJ1-3	CASSVGGGSSGNTIYF	TGTGCCAGCAGCGTAGGTGGAGGGAGCTCTGGAAACACCATATATTTT
TRBD2	many	TRBV19	TRBJ2-1	CASSDGLAGGLEQFF	TGTGCCAGTAGTGACGGACTAGCGGGGGGGCTCGAGCAGTTCTTC
.	few	TRBV2	TRBJ2-1	CASRSRGPYNEQFF	TGTGCCAGCCGTAGCCGGGGCCCCTACAATGAGCAGTTCTTC
.	many	TRBV5-1	TRBJ1-2	CASSPRGGMEGYTF	TGCGCCAGCAGCCCCCGAGGCGGAATGGAAGGCTACACCTTC
.	few	TRBV6-1	TRBJ1-1	CASNRVLNTEAFF	TGTGCCAGCAATAGGGTATTGAACACTGAAGCTTTCTTT
TRBD2	.	TRBV7-2	TRBJ2-3	CASSLVAGLGDTQYF	TGTGCCAGCAGCTTAGTAGCGGGGTTGGGTGATACGCAGTATTTT
.	many	TRBV20-1	TRBJ2-3	CSARDWGITDTQYF	TGCAGTGCTAGAGATTGGGGCATCACAGATACGCAGTATTTT
.	many	TRBV7-2	TRBJ2-7	CASSLARGAFGEQYF	TGTGCCAGCAGCTTAGCACGGGGGGCGTTCGGCGAGCAGTACTTC
TRBD2	many	TRBV2	TRBJ2-3	CASNLAGRVDTQYF	TGTGCCAGCAACCTAGCGGGAAGGGTAGATACGCAGTATTTT
.	few	TRBV5-1	TRBJ1-2	CASSPGQFRANYGYTF	TGCGCCAGCAGCCCTGGCCAGTTCCGAGCTAACTATGGCTACACCTTC
TRBD2	many	TRBV12-3/TRBV12-4	TRBJ2-1	CAVQVAGYNEQFF	TGTGCTGTGCAGGTAGCGGGGTACAATGAGCAGTTCTTC
.	.	TRBV20-1	TRBJ1-2	CSARVGARGGYTF	TGCAGTGCTAGAGTGGGGGCCCGGGGTGGCTACACCTTC
.	.	TRBV11-1	TRBJ1-2	CASRMTDGLSGYTF	TGTGCCAGCAGGATGACGGACGGACTATCCGGCTACACCTTC
.	.	TRBV10-2	TRBJ2-7	CASRKPTGHLNF	TGCGCCAGCAGGAAACCCACGGGACACCTAAACTTC
TRBD2	.	TRBV20-1	TRBJ2-3	CSARRRGGVTDTQYF	TGCAGTGCTAGAAGGCGGGGGGGGGTCACAGATACGCAGTATTTT
.	.	TRBV20-1	TRBJ1-5	CSAREGSGQPQHF	TGCAGTGCGAGAGAAGGGTCGGGGCAGCCCCAGCATTTT
.	many	TRBV28	TRBJ1-5	CASREMDQPQHF	TGTGCCAGCAGGGAAATGGATCAGCCCCAGCATTTT
.	many	TRBV6-5	TRBJ1-4	CASSYSSSLETNEKLFF	TGTGCCAGCAGTTACTCGAGCTCGCTAGAAACTAATGAAAAACTGTTTTTT
TRBD2	many	TRBV5-1	TRBJ2-1	CASSPQGLAGNEQFF	TGCGCCAGCAGCCCGCAGGGACTAGCGGGGAATGAGCAGTTCTTC
.	many	TRBV18	TRBJ1-1	CASSDNYPNTEAFF	TGTGCCAGCTCGGACAATTATCCTAACACTGAAGCTTTCTTT